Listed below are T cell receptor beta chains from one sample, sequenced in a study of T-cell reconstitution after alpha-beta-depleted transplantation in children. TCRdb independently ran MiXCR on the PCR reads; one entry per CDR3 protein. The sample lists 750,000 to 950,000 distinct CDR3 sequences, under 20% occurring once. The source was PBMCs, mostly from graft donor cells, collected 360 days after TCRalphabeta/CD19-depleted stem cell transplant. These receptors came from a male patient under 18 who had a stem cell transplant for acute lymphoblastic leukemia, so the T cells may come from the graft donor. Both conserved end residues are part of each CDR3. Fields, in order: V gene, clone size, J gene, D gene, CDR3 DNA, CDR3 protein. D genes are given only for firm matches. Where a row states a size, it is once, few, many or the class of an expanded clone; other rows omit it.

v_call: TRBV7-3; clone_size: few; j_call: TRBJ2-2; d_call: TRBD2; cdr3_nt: TGTGCCAGCAGCTTTCCCTTAGCGGGAGGGCCGAACACCGGGGAGCTGTTTTTT; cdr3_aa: CASSFPLAGGPNTGELFF
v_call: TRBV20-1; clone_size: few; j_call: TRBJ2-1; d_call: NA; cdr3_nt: TGCAGTGCTAGACGAGGGATCAATGAGCAGTTCTTC; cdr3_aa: CSARRGINEQFF
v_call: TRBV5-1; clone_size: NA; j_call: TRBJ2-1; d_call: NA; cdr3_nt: TGCGCCAGCTCCGGAGGGGGGGGCGCGCTCTATGAGCAGTTCTTC; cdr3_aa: CASSGGGGALYEQFF
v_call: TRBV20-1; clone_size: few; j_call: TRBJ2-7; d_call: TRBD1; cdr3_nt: TGCAGTGCTAGACGATGGGACAGGGGGACCGAGCAGTACTTC; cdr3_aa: CSARRWDRGTEQYF
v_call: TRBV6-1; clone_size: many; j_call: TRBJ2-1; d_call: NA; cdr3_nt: TGTGCCAGCAGCACAAAAGGGGATGAGCAGTTCTTC; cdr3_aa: CASSTKGDEQFF
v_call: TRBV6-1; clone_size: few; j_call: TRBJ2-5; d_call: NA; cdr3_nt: TGTGCCAGCAGACTAACTAGAGCCCAAGAGACCCAGTACTTC; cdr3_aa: CASRLTRAQETQYF
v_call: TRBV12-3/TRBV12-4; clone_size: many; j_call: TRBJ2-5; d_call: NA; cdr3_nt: TGTGCCAGCAGTTTATCGGCCGTTTCGCAAGAGACCCAGTACTTC; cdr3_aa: CASSLSAVSQETQYF
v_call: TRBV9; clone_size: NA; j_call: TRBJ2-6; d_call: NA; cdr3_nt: TGTGCCAGCAGCGCCGGACACTCCGGGGCCAACGTCCTGACTTTC; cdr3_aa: CASSAGHSGANVLTF
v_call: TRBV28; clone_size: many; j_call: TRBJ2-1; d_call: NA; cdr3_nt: TGTGCCAGCAGTTTAATTAGGTCGGTATCGAATGAGCAGTTCTTC; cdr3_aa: CASSLIRSVSNEQFF
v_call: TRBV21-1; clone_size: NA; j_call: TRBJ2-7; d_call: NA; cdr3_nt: TGTGCCAGCAGACACGGGACAGGGGTAATTTTTCGGGCTATTCTCGAGCAGTACTTC; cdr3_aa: CASRHGTGVIFRAILEQYF
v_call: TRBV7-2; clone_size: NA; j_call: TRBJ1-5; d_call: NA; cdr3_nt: TGTGCCAGCAGCGCGACAGGAGCCTGGGGTCAGCCCCAGCATTTT; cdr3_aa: CASSATGAWGQPQHF
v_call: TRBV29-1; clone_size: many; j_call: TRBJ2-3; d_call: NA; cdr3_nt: TGCAGCGTTGAAGGGGGGCGGACAGATACGCAGTATTTT; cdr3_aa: CSVEGGRTDTQYF
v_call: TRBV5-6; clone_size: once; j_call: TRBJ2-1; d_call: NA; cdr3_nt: TGTGCCAGCAGCCAGGTAGGGGGACTCCTACTCTACAATGAGCAGTTCTTC; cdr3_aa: CASSQVGGLLLYNEQFF
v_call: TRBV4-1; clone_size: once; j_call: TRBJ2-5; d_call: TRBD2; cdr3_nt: TGCGCCAGCAGCCAGGCGGGGGGCCAAGAGACCCAGTACTTC; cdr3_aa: CASSQAGGQETQYF
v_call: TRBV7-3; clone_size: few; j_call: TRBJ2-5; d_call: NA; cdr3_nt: TGTGCCAGCAGCTTATGGGGGGTTGCTGAAGAGACCCAGTACTTC; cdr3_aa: CASSLWGVAEETQYF
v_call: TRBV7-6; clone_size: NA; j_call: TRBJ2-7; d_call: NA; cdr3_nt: TGTGCCAGCAGCCCAGGTCAGGTTTACTACGAGCAGTACTTC; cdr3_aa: CASSPGQVYYEQYF
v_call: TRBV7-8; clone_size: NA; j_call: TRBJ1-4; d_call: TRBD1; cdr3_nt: TGTGCCAGCAGCCCGGACAGGATTAATGAAAAACTGTTTTTT; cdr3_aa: CASSPDRINEKLFF
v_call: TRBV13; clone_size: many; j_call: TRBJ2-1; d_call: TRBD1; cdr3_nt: TGTGCCAGCAGTCAGGACAGGGGTACGTACAATGAGCAGTTCTTC; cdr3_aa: CASSQDRGTYNEQFF
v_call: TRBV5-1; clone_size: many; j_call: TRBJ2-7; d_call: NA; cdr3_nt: TGTGCCAGCAGTTACGGGTACGAGCAGTACTTC; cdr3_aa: CASSYGYEQYF
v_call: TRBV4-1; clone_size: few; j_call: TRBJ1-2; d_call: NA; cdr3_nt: TGCGCCAGCAGCCAAGTTAGGACTCAACTGGGCTATGGCTACACCTTC; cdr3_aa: CASSQVRTQLGYGYTF
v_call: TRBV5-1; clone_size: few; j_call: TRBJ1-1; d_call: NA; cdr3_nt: TGCGCCAGCACCCCTAATGGGGGCAAGAGCGCTGAAGCTTTCTTT; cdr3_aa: CASTPNGGKSAEAFF
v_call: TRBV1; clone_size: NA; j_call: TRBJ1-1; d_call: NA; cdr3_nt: TGCACCAGCAGCCAAGAACCGAGGACAGGCGGCGCCGGGACTTTCTTT; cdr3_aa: CTSSQEPRTGGAGTFF
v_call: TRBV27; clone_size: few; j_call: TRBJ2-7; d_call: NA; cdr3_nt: TGTGCCAGCAGTTTATTTGGCCCCCACGAGCAGTACTTC; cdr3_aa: CASSLFGPHEQYF
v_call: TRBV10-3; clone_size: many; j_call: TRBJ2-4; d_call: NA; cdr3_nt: TGTGCCACCCGGCCGGACGGGGAAAACATTCAGTACTTC; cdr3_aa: CATRPDGENIQYF
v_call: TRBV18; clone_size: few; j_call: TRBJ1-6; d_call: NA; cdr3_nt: TGTGCCAGCTCCTGGGCCGGCGGCTCAAATAATTCACCCCTCCACTTT; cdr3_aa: CASSWAGGSNNSPLHF
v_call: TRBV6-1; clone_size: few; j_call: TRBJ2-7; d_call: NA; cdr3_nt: TGTGCCAGCAGTGCGACTGGAATTCCCTACGAGCAGTACTTC; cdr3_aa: CASSATGIPYEQYF
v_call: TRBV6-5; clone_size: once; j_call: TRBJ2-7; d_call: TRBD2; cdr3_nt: TGTGCCAGCAGTTCGGGGACTAGCGGGAGAACGGAGCAGTACTTC; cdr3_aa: CASSSGTSGRTEQYF
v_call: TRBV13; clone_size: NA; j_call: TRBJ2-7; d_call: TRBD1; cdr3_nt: TGTGCCAGCAGCCTAGACAGGGGGGGTGGCGAGCAGTACTTC; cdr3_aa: CASSLDRGGGEQYF
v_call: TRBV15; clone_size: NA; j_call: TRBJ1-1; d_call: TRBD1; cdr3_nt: TGTGCCACCAGCAGAGACGGGGACAGGTGGGACACTGAAGCTTTCTTT; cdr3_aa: CATSRDGDRWDTEAFF
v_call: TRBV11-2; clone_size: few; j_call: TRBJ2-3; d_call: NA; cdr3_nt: TGTGCCAGCAGCCCTAGTATGGATACGCAGTATTTT; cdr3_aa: CASSPSMDTQYF
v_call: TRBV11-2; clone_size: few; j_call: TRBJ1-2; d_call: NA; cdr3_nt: TGTGCCAGCAGCTTAGTTTGGATTCCAGGGAGGGATGGCTACACCTTC; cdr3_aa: CASSLVWIPGRDGYTF
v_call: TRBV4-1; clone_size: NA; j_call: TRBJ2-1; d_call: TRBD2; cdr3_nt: TGCGCCAGCAGCCAAGGTCTAGCGGGAGTCTCCTACAATGAGCAGTTCTTC; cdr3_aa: CASSQGLAGVSYNEQFF
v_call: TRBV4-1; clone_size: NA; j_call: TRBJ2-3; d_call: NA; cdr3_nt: TGCGCCAGCAGCCCCTTTCCAGATACGCAGTATTTT; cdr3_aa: CASSPFPDTQYF
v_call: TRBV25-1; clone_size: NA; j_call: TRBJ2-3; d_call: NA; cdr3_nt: TGTGCCAGCAGTGATAATCGGAGGGCCACAGATACGCAGTATTTT; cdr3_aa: CASSDNRRATDTQYF
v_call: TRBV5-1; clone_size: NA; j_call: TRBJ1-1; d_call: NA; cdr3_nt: TGCGCCAGCAGCTTGGGCGGGGGGGCCACTGAAGCTTTCTTT; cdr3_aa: CASSLGGGATEAFF
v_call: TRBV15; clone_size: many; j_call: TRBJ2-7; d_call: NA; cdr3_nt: TGTGCCACCAGCAGAGACAGTTCCTACGAGCAGTACTTC; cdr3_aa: CATSRDSSYEQYF
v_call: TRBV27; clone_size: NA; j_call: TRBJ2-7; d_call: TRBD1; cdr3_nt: TGTGCCAGCAGTTTATCGGACAGGGTGAGGTACGAGCAGTACTTC; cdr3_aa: CASSLSDRVRYEQYF
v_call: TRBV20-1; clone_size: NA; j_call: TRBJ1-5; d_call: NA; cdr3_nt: TGCAGTGCCAGCGCCCGGGTTAACCCCAATCAGCCCCAGCATTTT; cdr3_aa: CSASARVNPNQPQHF
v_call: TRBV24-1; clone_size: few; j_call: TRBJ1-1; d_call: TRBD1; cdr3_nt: TGTGCCACGCCTGGGGGACAGGAGAACACTGAAGCTTTCTTT; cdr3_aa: CATPGGQENTEAFF
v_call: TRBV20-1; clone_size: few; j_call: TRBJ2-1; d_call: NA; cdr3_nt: TGCAGTGCTATCGCTGACAGCTACAATGAGCAGTTCTTC; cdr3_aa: CSAIADSYNEQFF
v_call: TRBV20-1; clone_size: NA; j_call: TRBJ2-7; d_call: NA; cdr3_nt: TGCAGTGCTAGGGGGGACGACCGGTACGAGCAGTACTTC; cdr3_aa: CSARGDDRYEQYF
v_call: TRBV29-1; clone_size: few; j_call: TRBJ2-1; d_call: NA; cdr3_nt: TGCAGCGTTGAAGCGGCGAGCTCCTACAATGAGCAGTTCTTC; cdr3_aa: CSVEAASSYNEQFF
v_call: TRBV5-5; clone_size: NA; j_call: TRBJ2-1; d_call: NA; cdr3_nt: TGTGCCAGCAGCTTGGGTCCAGACGCCTCCTACAATGAGCAGTTCTTC; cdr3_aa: CASSLGPDASYNEQFF
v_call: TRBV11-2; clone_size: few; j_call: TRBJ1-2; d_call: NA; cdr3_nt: TGTGCCACACACCCTGGGGGCGGTGGCTACACCTTC; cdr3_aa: CATHPGGGGYTF
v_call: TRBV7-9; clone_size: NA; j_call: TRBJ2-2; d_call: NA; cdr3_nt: TGTGCCAGCAGACCTACGGACAGAGTCCATTTT; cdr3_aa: CASRPTDRVHF
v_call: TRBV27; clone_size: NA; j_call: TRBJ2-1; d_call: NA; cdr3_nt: TGTGCCAGCAGTCCAAACCCTAAGGACAATGAGCAGTTCTTC; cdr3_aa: CASSPNPKDNEQFF
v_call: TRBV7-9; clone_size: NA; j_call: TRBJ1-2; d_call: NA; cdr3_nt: TGTGCCAGCAGCCCGCCAGACAGGATGTATGGCTACACCTTC; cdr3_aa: CASSPPDRMYGYTF
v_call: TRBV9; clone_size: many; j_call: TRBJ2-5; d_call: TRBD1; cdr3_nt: TGTGCCAGCAGCGGTACAGGGGAACAAGAGACCCAGTACTTC; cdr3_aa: CASSGTGEQETQYF
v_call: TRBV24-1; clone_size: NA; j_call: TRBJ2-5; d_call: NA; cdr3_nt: TGTGCCACCAGTGGTTGGAAAAACCAAGAGACCCAGTACTTC; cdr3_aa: CATSGWKNQETQYF
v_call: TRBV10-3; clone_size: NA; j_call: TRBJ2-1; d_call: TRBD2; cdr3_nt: TGTGCCATCGGCCCGAAACAGACTAGCCCTGGGGATGAGCAGTTCTTC; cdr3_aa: CAIGPKQTSPGDEQFF
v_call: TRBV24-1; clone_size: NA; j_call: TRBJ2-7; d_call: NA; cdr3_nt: TGTGCCACCAGTGATCTGGACAGCTCCTACGAGCAGTACTTC; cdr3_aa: CATSDLDSSYEQYF
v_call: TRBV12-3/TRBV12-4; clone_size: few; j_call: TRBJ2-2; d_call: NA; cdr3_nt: TGTGCCAGCACCGAACAGACTAACACCGGGGAGCTGTTTTTT; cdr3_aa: CASTEQTNTGELFF
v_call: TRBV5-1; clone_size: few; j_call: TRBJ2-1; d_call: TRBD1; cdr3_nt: TGCGCCAGCAGCGCAAACCACAGGGGTTACAATGAGCAGTTCTTC; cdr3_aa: CASSANHRGYNEQFF
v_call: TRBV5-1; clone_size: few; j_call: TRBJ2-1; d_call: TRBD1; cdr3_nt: TGCGCCAGCAGCCAGGACAGGGGGCTTAGAGACTCCTACAATGAGCAGTTCTTC; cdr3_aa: CASSQDRGLRDSYNEQFF
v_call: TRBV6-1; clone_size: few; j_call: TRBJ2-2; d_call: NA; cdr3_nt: TGTGCCAGCAGTGAAGCCCTATACAACACCGGGGAGCTGTTTTTT; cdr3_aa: CASSEALYNTGELFF
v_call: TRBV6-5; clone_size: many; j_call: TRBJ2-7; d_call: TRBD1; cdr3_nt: TGTGCCAGCAGTTCCCCTGGGACAGCTTACGAGCAGTACTTC; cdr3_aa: CASSSPGTAYEQYF
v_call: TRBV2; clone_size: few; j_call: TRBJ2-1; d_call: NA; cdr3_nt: TGTGCCAGTGGGGGTCCCAATGAGCAGTTCTTC; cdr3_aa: CASGGPNEQFF
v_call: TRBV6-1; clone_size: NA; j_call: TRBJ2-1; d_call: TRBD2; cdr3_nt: TGTGCCAGTCCGACTAGCGGATATAACAATGAGCAGTTCTTC; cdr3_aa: CASPTSGYNNEQFF
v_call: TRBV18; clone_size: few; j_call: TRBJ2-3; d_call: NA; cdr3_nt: TGTGCCAGCTCACCCCCTCGGACGACTAGCACAGATACGCAGTATTTT; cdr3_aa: CASSPPRTTSTDTQYF